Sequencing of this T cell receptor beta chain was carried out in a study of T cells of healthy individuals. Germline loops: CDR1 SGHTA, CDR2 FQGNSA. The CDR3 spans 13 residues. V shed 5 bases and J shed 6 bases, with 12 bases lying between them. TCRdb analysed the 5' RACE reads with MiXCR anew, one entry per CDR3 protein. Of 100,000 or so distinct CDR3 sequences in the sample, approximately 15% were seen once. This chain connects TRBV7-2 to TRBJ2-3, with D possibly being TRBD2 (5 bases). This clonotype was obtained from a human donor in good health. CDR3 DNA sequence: TGTGCCAGCAGCCCCTGGACTGGGGATACGCAGTATTTT. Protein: CASSPWTGDTQYF.